This TCR beta chain was identified during a study of shared clonotypes between healthy human individuals. Looking at the study overall: Used for every donor were three CD4 naive, three CD4 memory, two CD8 naive and one CD8 memory plate. Study findings and constraints: Unshared clonotypes carried lower generation probabilities than those common to all four donors.

The authors' processing: ImmunoSEQ only sent back junction sequences with no quality scores, so filtering was done differently. TCRdb's copy holds only in-frame clones and misses some; the assay was immunoSEQ multiplex PCR. The DNA gave D and trimming, while V, J and clone size come from that table. This sample carries about 2.3 million clones, approximately 93% of them seen once, and the ten largest clones take approximately 0.4%. A remark on this clone: Its target is not known. Other nucleotide sequences in the sample specify the same CDR3.

This receptor was identified in a man aged 18-30 years in good health. Some clones in this sample may be carry-over from other donors' samples. The sequenced sample consisted of naive CD4+ T cells from PBMCs. As for subset: CD45RA+ positively selected.

The CDR3 sequence is CASSLGQYYGYTF. The CDR3 bases are TGTGCCAGCAGCCTTGGACAGTACTATGGCTACACCTTC. V gene TRBV11-1 combines with J gene TRBJ1-2; D possibly corresponds to TRBD1 (6 bases). This CDR3 has 13 amino acids. The germline V gene has CDR1 SGHAT and CDR2 FQDESV (reference sequence). Between the trimmed V and J ends, which lost 5 bases and 3 bases, there was a span of 10 bases.